The clone carrying this T cell receptor (beta chain) came up once. Its specificity is not known. The sample belongs to a study of cytomegalovirus exposure and HLA in healthy donors. Study-level results: Relative to equally common others, HLA-associated TCR beta chains showed greater clonal expansion in a later analysis. It was reported that TCR beta sequences correctly inferred the HLA-A and HLA-B alleles for most subjects.

The primer mix had 60 Vbeta and 13 Jbeta primers. Clones were sequenced by immunoSEQ multiplex PCR, and TCRdb holds only the in-frame ones, with some missing. The data show roughly 120,000 clones, around 81% seen once. V trimming: 5 bases; J trimming: 2 bases; junction bases outside the gene matches: 10. CDR1 is LNHNV, CDR2 YYDKDF, per germline (reference sequence). The CDR3 is 17 residues long. The specimen was PBMCs. The chain employs TRBV15 and TRBJ2-5; TRBD2 aligns across 11 bases. The receptor's source is a woman aged 40 to 50 in good health and CMV-seronegative. The CDR3 reads CATSLRRGLAEQETQYF. In DNA, the CDR3 is TGTGCCACCAGCTTACGCCGGGGACTAGCGGAACAAGAGACCCAGTACTTC.